This entry features one T cell receptor beta chain sequence. This clone was seen repeatedly, ten times or more. Its cognate antigen has yet to be identified. No much larger clone exists at a distance of one base, and base qualities are not known. The same CDR3 also results from other DNA sequences found in this sample. This entry is derived from a study of metastatic and nonmetastatic thyroid tumors (dated by TCRdb to about 2020). About the study as a whole: The researchers compared repertoires between peripheral blood samples and tumor or nodule tissue samples from patients with malignant or benign thyroid disease. Paper-wide results and their limitations: TCR beta diversity was reported as significantly higher in malignant tumors than in benign nodules, in both blood and tumor samples.

Library generation was performed with PCR. Sequencing took place on an Illumina HiSeq 4000. High-throughput sequencing was used to profile the TCR beta-chain CDR3 region of each patient. The authors processed their data as follows. A classifier to discriminate distant-metastatic papillary thyroid cancer patients was built from CDR3 differences across clinicopathological groups. The Shannon index was used to assess repertoire diversity, and the Morisita-Horn index was used to assess tumor-blood repertoire similarity. In TCRdb, the public reads were trimmed at Q25 with fastp and aligned with MiXCR, with productive beta chains retained. It is TCRdb's table, rather than the study itself, that gives the V and J calls and clone size. Across this sample there are 65,000 or so clones, with roughly 4.1% seen only once. The top ten clonotypes cover around 20% of the sample. None of the patients had been given any treatment before thyroid surgery. Using T-cell receptor beta sequencing, the researchers looked back retrospectively at clinical samples from patients, gathered between about 2012 and 2019.

The CDR3 contains 17 residues, cysteine and phenylalanine counted. Here the CDR3 DNA is all that survives: 51 bases in frame from base 1. From V the trimming removes 0 bases and from J it removes 5 bases, while the gene matches leave 11 bases of the junction unaccounted for. The clonotype comes from a female donor with papillary thyroid cancer or a benign thyroid nodule (not recorded which). Some clones in this sample may be carry-over from other donors' samples. Sequences were obtained from blood. This receptor chain uses TRBV5-7 and TRBJ1-1; the central 9 bases match TRBD1. TRBV5-7 is labeled an ORF, and its function is uncertain. The DNA sequence is given as TGTGCCAGCAGCTTGGCCTGTACCGGGACAGGGAGAACTGAAGCTTTCTTT. Translated, it gives CASSLACTGTGRTEAFF.